The 30 T cell receptor beta chains in this list originate from one sample, sequenced in a study of T cell responses to AZD1222 COVID-19 vaccine (dated by TCRdb to about 2021). Library creation used the immunoSEQ multiplex PCR assay. The table comes from immuneACCESS by way of TCRdb, which keeps in-frame sequences with V and J called. Part of the clones is missing from these tables; in studies checked, under half for an unresolved V gene and the rest for unknown reasons. Across this sample there are about 130,000 clones, with approximately 85% seen only once. Together, the top ten hold roughly 1.7% of the sample. What this sample's time point label stands for: baseline before first vaccination. The specimen comprised peripheral blood, sampled on day 0 of AZD1222 vaccination. The receptors come from an adult in good health.

This clone was seen more than once but under ten times. The chain recombines TRBV6-5 with TRBJ1-2; tentative D call: TRBD1 (5 bases). The CDR3 loop spans 15 amino acids. The ends were cut back, 4 bases at V and 4 bases at J, with 16 bases in the middle. Per the germline V gene, CDR1 is MNHEY and CDR2 is SVGAGI. CDR3 in DNA: TGTGCCAGCAGTTTGGGGGAGCCAGTACTCTATGGCTACACCTTC. Its protein is CASSLGEPVLYGYTF.

V and J are TRBV30 and TRBJ1-6; no clear D. The V end was cut by 6 bases, the J end by 5 bases, with 14 bases between. The CDR3 totals 14 residues. Germline V gives CDR1 GTSNPN, CDR2 SVGIG (reference sequence). As DNA, the CDR3 is TGTGCCTGCCCTTCGAGACACCATAATTCACCCCTCCACTTT. As protein: CACPSRHHNSPLHF.

The chain combines TRBV18 with TRBJ1-6; D gene unclear. V lost 0 bases to trimming and J lost 10 bases, with 7 bases between them. This CDR3 has 13 amino acids. Germline V gene sequence: CDR1 KGHSH, CDR2 LQKENI. The CDR3 loop is CASSPPSKSPLHF. CDR3 DNA: TGTGCCAGCTCACCACCGTCAAAATCACCCCTCCACTTT.

The genes are TRBV2 and TRBJ1-4, with TRBD1 matching over 8 bases. The junction had 5 bases not matched to a gene; V was cut back by 5 bases and J by 0 bases. From germline, CDR1 is SNHLY and CDR2 FYNNEI. The CDR3 spans 16 residues. The CDR3 DNA follows: TGTGCCAGCAGTTTGACAGGGGTTGCAACTAATGAAAAACTGTTTTTT. Translating it yields CASSLTGVATNEKLFF.

The chain is built from TRBV4-1 and TRBJ2-5; the D is unclear. There are 12 residues in the CDR3. V lost 1 base to trimming and J lost 4 bases, with 4 bases between them. The germline CDR1 and CDR2 sequences are MGHRA and YSYEKL. For the CDR3, the DNA is TGCGCCAGCAGCCAAGTTAGAGAGACCCAGTACTTC. Encoded protein: CASSQVRETQYF.

The chain combines TRBV6-5 with TRBJ1-5; TRBD1 might be the D (5 bases). CDR3 length equals 13 residues. Looked up from germline, CDR1 is MNHEY and CDR2 is SVGAGI. Trimming left V 2 bases short and J 4 bases short, with 6 bases between. For the CDR3, the DNA is TGTGCCAGCAGTTACGGGGGGAATCAGCCCCAGCATTTT. Translation: CASSYGGNQPQHF.

The chain joins TRBV5-1 to TRBJ1-2; D is possibly TRBD1 (5 bases). Trimming pared 1 base from V and 7 bases from J, leaving 11 bases between. The CDR3 contains 13 residues. From germline, CDR1 is SGHRS and CDR2 YFSETQ. In nucleotides, the CDR3 is TGCGCCAGCAGCTTGCATGACAGCCTTGGCTACACCTTC. Its protein is CASSLHDSLGYTF.

The V gene is TRBV11-2, the J gene TRBJ2-1; no firm D call. Trimming removed 0 bases at V and 4 bases at J, with 7 bases between. The CDR3 is 14 amino acids. Germline V gene sequence: CDR1 SGHAT, CDR2 FQNNGV. The chain's CDR3 is CASSLDGRYNEQFF. DNA for the CDR3: TGTGCCAGCAGCTTAGATGGGCGTTACAATGAGCAGTTCTTC.

This chain uses TRBV11-2 with TRBJ2-2; the match to TRBD2 covers 8 bases. Germline trimming cut 3 bases from V and 2 bases from J; bases unmatched to any gene: 14. The germline gives CDR1 SGHAT, CDR2 FQNNGV. This CDR3 has 19 residues. The DNA of the CDR3 is TGTGCCAGCAGCTTTATTGGGGGACTCGCGGGGGGTAACACCGGGGAGCTGTTTTTT. Translating gives CASSFIGGLAGGNTGELFF. The full variable domain, completed using reference TRBV11-2 and TRBJ2-2, is EAGVAQSPRYKIIEKRQSVAFWCNPISGHATLYWYQQILGQGPKLLIQFQNNGVVDDSQLPKDRFSAERLKGVDSTLKIQPAKLEDSAVYLCASSFIGGLAGGNTGELFFGEGSRLTVL.

V is TRBV21-1 and J is TRBJ2-1; whether TRBD2, the table's D call, matches the DNA was not checked. TRBV21-1 is labeled a pseudogene. The CDR3 extends over 18 amino acids. The DNA for the CDR3 is TGTGCCAGCAGCAACGCCGGGGGGGAGGGGAGCTCCTACAATGAGCAGTTCTTC. Its translation is CASSNAGGEGSSYNEQFF.

This sequence joins TRBV30 and TRBJ1-1; D ambiguous. This CDR3 spans 13 amino acids. V shed 4 bases and J shed 6 bases, with 15 bases lying between them. The germline gives CDR1 GTSNPN, CDR2 SVGIG (reference sequence). CDR3 nucleotides: TGTGCCTGGAAGGGATTGGTCGGCGCTGAAGCTTTCTTT. Its protein product is CAWKGLVGAEAFF.

This clone has just one count. The CDR3 sequence is CATSEPDRAQPQHF. The CDR3 DNA reads as TGTGCCACCAGTGAGCCTGACAGGGCTCAGCCCCAGCATTTT. This chain uses TRBV24-1 with TRBJ1-5, with 7 bases aligning to TRBD1. This CDR3 region has 14 residues. The germline CDR1 and CDR2 sequences are KGHDR and SFDVKD. Unmatched junction bases numbered 5, after V lost 4 bases and J lost 6 bases.

This clone occurred a few times. The rearrangement links TRBV7-9 to TRBJ2-6; D remains unclear. CDR1 is SEHNR and CDR2 is FQNEAQ in the germline V gene (reference sequence). V lost 0 bases and J lost 1, with 7 bases in between. The CDR3 spans 16 residues. The CDR3 sequence is CASSLAWNSGANVLTF. The CDR3 DNA reads TGTGCCAGCAGCTTAGCCTGGAATTCTGGGGCCAACGTCCTGACTTTC.

The V call is TRBV29-1, the J call TRBJ1-1; D gene unclear. V was trimmed by 7 bases and J by 5 bases, leaving 20 bases between them. There are 14 residues in the CDR3. Germline V gene sequence: CDR1 SQVTM, CDR2 ANQGSEA. Here the CDR3 reads CSALGNSDVTEAFF. The CDR3 region has the DNA TGCAGCGCTTTGGGTAATTCGGACGTGACTGAAGCTTTCTTT.

This sequence joins TRBV19 and TRBJ2-7; no firm D call. There are 13 residues in the CDR3. Per the germline V gene, CDR1 is LNHDA and CDR2 is SQIVND (reference sequence). V was cut by 3 bases and J by 2 bases, with 8 bases left in between. Here the CDR3 reads CASSIQDTYEQYF. The CDR3 coding sequence is TGTGCCAGTAGTATCCAGGATACCTACGAGCAGTACTTC. Full variable domain (outside the CDR3, taken from reference TRBV19 and TRBJ2-7): DGGITQSPKYLFRKEGQNVTLSCEQNLNHDAMYWYRQDPGQGLRLIYYSQIVNDFQKGDIAEGYSVSREKKESFPLTVTSAQKNPTAFYLCASSIQDTYEQYFGPGTRLTVT.

The V gene is TRBV2, the J gene TRBJ1-3; TRBD1 agrees at 7 bases. Germline CDR1 SNHLY, CDR2 FYNNEI. This CDR3 contains 16 residues. V was pared by 5 bases and J by 3 bases, with 10 bases of the junction left unmatched. The CDR3 bases are TGTGCCAGCAGTAGACAGGGTGGAGTGAATGGAAACACCATATATTTT. Its protein is CASSRQGGVNGNTIYF.

This chain links TRBV6-2 or TRBV6-3 with TRBJ2-7; 7 bases are a match to TRBD2. From germline, CDR1 is MNHEY and CDR2 SVGEGT. The CDR3 is 21 residues long. V lost 2 bases to trimming and J lost 3 bases; unmatched junction nucleotides: 25. CDR3 protein: CASSYDRREASGAPVNYEQYF. CDR3 bases: TGTGCCAGCAGTTACGACCGCAGAGAGGCTAGCGGTGCACCCGTCAACTACGAGCAGTACTTC.

The V call is TRBV27, the J call TRBJ1-5; TRBD1 matches at 8 bases. The CDR3 covers 16 residues. CDR1 MNHEY and CDR2 SMNVEV come from the germline V gene (reference sequence). V trimming: 0 bases; J trimming: 2 bases; junction bases outside the gene matches: 3. DNA of the CDR3: TGTGCCAGCAGTTTATCATGGGGACAGGGCAATCAGCCCCAGCATTTT. It encodes CASSLSWGQGNQPQHF.

The rearrangement links TRBV5-1 to TRBJ2-1, with TRBD2 identical over 9 bases. Per the germline V gene, CDR1 is SGHRS and CDR2 is YFSETQ. Unmatched junction bases numbered 12, after V lost 7 bases and J lost 7 bases. This CDR3 contains 15 residues. CDR3 in DNA: TGCGCCAGCGCTCAGGCGGGAGGGCCGGGGAATGAGCAGTTCTTC. This codes for CASAQAGGPGNEQFF.

The rearrangement joins TRBV14 to TRBJ1-1; TRBD1 is a possible D gene (6 bases). CDR1 SGHDN and CDR2 FVKESK come from the germline V gene. This CDR3 comprises 13 residues. V shed 4 bases and J shed 12 bases, with 18 bases lying between them. This CDR3 is CASSLGAGMVTFF. The CDR3 DNA reads as TGTGCCAGCAGCCTGGGGGCGGGGATGGTGACTTTCTTT.

The chain employs TRBV30 and TRBJ2-6, with D tentatively TRBD1 or TRBD2 (5 bases each). Trimming cost V 0 bases and J 1 base, with 13 bases left between them. The CDR3 runs 17 residues. The V gene's germline CDR1 is GTSNPN and CDR2 SVGIG (reference sequence). The CDR3 nucleotides read TGTGCCTGGAGTGTAGTTCAGGGACGATCTGGGGCCAACGTCCTGACTTTC. It specifies CAWSVVQGRSGANVLTF.

The rearrangement joins TRBV7-9 to TRBJ2-2, with D tentatively TRBD2 (6 bases). V lost 5 bases, J lost 4 bases, and 17 bases lay in between. Germline-derived CDR1 and CDR2 are SEHNR and FQNEAQ (reference sequence). The CDR3 has 16 residues. The CDR3 bases are TGTGCCAGCAGCCCCCCGTGGAGGGGAGGCACCGGGGAGCTGTTTTTT. It codes for CASSPPWRGGTGELFF.

This chain links TRBV6-5 with TRBJ2-7; the match to TRBD2 covers 9 bases. This CDR3 comprises 14 residues. CDR1 and CDR2 from the germline V gene are MNHEY and SVGAGI. The V and J ends lost 9 bases and 0 bases, in that order; junction bases with no gene match: 6. CDR3: CASSIAGASYEQYF. The CDR3 DNA follows: TGTGCCAGTTCGATAGCGGGGGCCTCCTACGAGCAGTACTTC.

The V gene is TRBV14, the J gene TRBJ1-4; D gene unclear. The CDR3 contains 15 residues. Trimming stripped 0 bases from V and 4 bases from J, with 9 bases between. Per germline, CDR1 SGHDN and CDR2 FVKESK. CDR3 nucleotides: TGTGCCAGCAGCCAAGAGTGGCCCGATAATGAAAAACTGTTTTTT. Translation gives CASSQEWPDNEKLFF.

The V gene is TRBV10-2, the J gene TRBJ1-5, with D unresolved. The CDR3 runs 13 residues. Germline CDR1 is WSHSY and CDR2 is SAAADI. The ends were cut back, 6 bases at V and 7 bases at J, with 13 bases in the middle. The DNA for the CDR3 is TGCGCCAGCAGCGGCGGGATGGGGCAGCCCCAGCATTTT. Protein product: CASSGGMGQPQHF.

The chain is built from TRBV5-8 and TRBJ1-1; TRBD1 is a possible D gene (6 bases). V was cut by 0 bases and J by 1 base, with 13 bases left in between. This CDR3 region has 16 residues. Germline V gene data show CDR1 as SGHTS and CDR2 as YDEGEE. In DNA form, the CDR3 reads TGTGCCAGCAGCTTGGACAGGGTGATAGAGAACACTGAAGCTTTCTTT. Protein product: CASSLDRVIENTEAFF.

The genes are TRBV7-2 and TRBJ1-1; 7 nucleotides match TRBD1. Germline V gene lookup returns CDR1 SGHTA and CDR2 FQGNSA. V shed 4 bases, J shed 4 bases, and the junction held 6 bases outside the gene matches. The CDR3 extends over 14 amino acids. The CDR3 spells CASSYQGVRTEAFF. The CDR3 coding sequence is TGTGCCAGCAGCTATCAGGGGGTTCGCACTGAAGCTTTCTTT.

CDR3 nucleotide sequence: TGCGCCAGCAGTGAGGCTCTTTCCTACGAGCAGTACTTC. Its protein is CASSEALSYEQYF. The V gene is TRBV10-1, the J gene TRBJ2-7; D remains ambiguous. CDR3 size: 13 residues. CDR1 and CDR2 (germline): WNHNN, SYGVQD (reference sequence). Deletions cut 2 bases from V and 1 base from J, with 6 bases between.

The rearrangement links TRBV24-1 to TRBJ2-7, with a possible D match to TRBD2 (6 bases). CDR1 KGHDR and CDR2 SFDVKD come from the germline V gene. V gave up 4 bases and J gave up 2 bases, with 17 bases separating them. The CDR3 covers 16 residues. CDR3 sequence (DNA): TGTGCCACCAGTGAGGCAGGGCGCGGGAAGACCTACGAGCAGTACTTC. Translated: CATSEAGRGKTYEQYF.

The chain is built from TRBV6-2 or TRBV6-3 and TRBJ1-2; the D is unclear. Deletions cut 2 bases from V and 0 bases from J, with 10 bases between. The CDR3 is 15 residues long. Germline values: CDR1 MNHEY, CDR2 SVGEGT. CDR3 DNA sequence: TGTGCCAGCAGTTACGGGAGAGTTACTAACTATGGCTACACCTTC. Translation gives CASSYGRVTNYGYTF.